A selection of T cell receptor beta chains follows, all from one sample in a study of T cell repertoires in cytomegalovirus infection. MiXCR, run by TCRdb on the reads, gives a single entry per CDR3 protein. The profile shows hundreds of thousands of distinct CDR3 sequences, 15% to 20% of them singletons. Sequencing was performed on PBMCs. These receptors all come from a human donor in good health (CMV status not recorded). Some clones in this sample may be carry-over from other donors' samples. CDR3s include the opening cysteine and the closing phenylalanine or tryptophan. The D gene is left open where the match is weak. The size entry is marked missing in some rows and otherwise reads once, few, many or a size class.

D gene | J gene | V gene | clone size | CDR3 DNA | CDR3 protein
NA | TRBJ1-3 | TRBV7-2 | NA | TGTGCCAGCAGCTTAGATGGCACTAACTCTGGAAACACCATATATTTT | CASSLDGTNSGNTIYF
TRBD1 | TRBJ2-1 | TRBV4-1 | many | TGCGCCAGCAGCCCAAGCTTGGGGACAGGAGTTTACAATGAGCAGTTCTTC | CASSPSLGTGVYNEQFF
NA | TRBJ2-6 | TRBV28 | NA | TGTGCCACCGAGGGTTTTTACTCTGGGGCCAACGTCCTGACTTTC | CATEGFYSGANVLTF
NA | TRBJ2-1 | TRBV28 | NA | TGTGCCAGCAGGACCGGGTCCTCCGATGAGCAGTTCTTC | CASRTGSSDEQFF
NA | TRBJ1-3 | TRBV7-4 | NA | TGTGCCAGCAGCTTAGTATCCGCTGGAAACACCATATATTTT | CASSLVSAGNTIYF
TRBD2 | TRBJ2-7 | TRBV29-1 | many | TGCAGCGTTGAAGAAGCTAGCGGGGGAAGGGGCGAGCAGTACTTC | CSVEEASGGRGEQYF
NA | TRBJ2-1 | TRBV2 | NA | TGTGCCAGCAGTGAAGAAGGGATCGATGAGCAGTTCTTC | CASSEEGIDEQFF
NA | TRBJ2-7 | TRBV7-2 | many | TGTGCCAGCAGCCCTAAACATAACCGGGACTCCCCCTTGTACTTC | CASSPKHNRDSPLYF
NA | TRBJ2-7 | TRBV12-3/TRBV12-4 | many | TGTGCCAGCAGTTTATCCCTCTCAAACGAGCAGTACTTC | CASSLSLSNEQYF
NA | TRBJ2-2 | TRBV20-1 | few | TGCAGTGCCCGATTCGGTGGTAGGGAGACCGGGGAGCTGTTTTTT | CSARFGGRETGELFF
TRBD1 | TRBJ1-6 | TRBV27 | NA | TGTGCCAGCAGTTATAGGGGGCGAATCCAAAATAATTCACCCCTCCACTTT | CASSYRGRIQNNSPLHF
NA | TRBJ2-1 | TRBV20-1 | NA | TGCAGTGCCCCCGACCCTTCGACCTACAATGAGCAGTTCTTC | CSAPDPSTYNEQFF
NA | TRBJ1-5 | TRBV10-2 | few | TGCGCCAGCAGTGAGTTCTCGTTAGCGCCGGGTCAGCCCCAGCATTTT | CASSEFSLAPGQPQHF
NA | TRBJ2-6 | TRBV18 | few | TGTGCCAGCTCACCATATCGGGGTGTAATAGGGGCCAACGTCCTGACTTTC | CASSPYRGVIGANVLTF
TRBD1 | TRBJ1-1 | TRBV3-1 | NA | TGTGCCAGCAGCCAACAGGACAGGGGACGCACTGAAGCTTTCTTT | CASSQQDRGRTEAFF
NA | TRBJ1-4 | TRBV4-1 | few | TGCGCCAGCAGCCGCCCCTCTGGACAGAATAATGAAAAACTGTTTTTT | CASSRPSGQNNEKLFF
TRBD1 | TRBJ1-2 | TRBV7-2 | NA | TGTGCCAGCAGCTTAATCGGGACAGCGGACTTGTATGGCTACACCTTC | CASSLIGTADLYGYTF
NA | TRBJ2-3 | TRBV5-4 | many | TGTGCCAGCAGTGAACGGTCAACAAATACGCAGTATTTT | CASSERSTNTQYF
NA | TRBJ2-1 | TRBV20-1 | NA | TGCAGTGCTAGGCCCGGGACATCCTACAATGAGCAGTTCTTC | CSARPGTSYNEQFF
TRBD1 | TRBJ1-4 | TRBV20-1 | NA | TGCAGTGCTCGAGACCGATGGACAGGGAATGAAAAACTGTTTTTT | CSARDRWTGNEKLFF
NA | TRBJ2-3 | TRBV10-3 | NA | TGTGCCATCAGTGAAACCAATCCAGATACGCAGTATTTT | CAISETNPDTQYF
NA | TRBJ1-1 | TRBV6-6 | few | TGTGCCAGCAGCTTCCCCGGACAAGGCACTGAAGCTTTCTTT | CASSFPGQGTEAFF
NA | TRBJ1-5 | TRBV19 | NA | TGTGCCAGTAGCATGGGAAGGCCGGATAGCAATCAGCCCCAGCATTTT | CASSMGRPDSNQPQHF
NA | TRBJ2-5 | TRBV7-2 | many | TGTGCCAGCAGCTTAGGGCCTGCGACACCCCAAGAGACCCAGTACTTC | CASSLGPATPQETQYF
NA | TRBJ1-2 | TRBV7-2 | many | TGTGCCAGCAGCAGGGGGAGGCCATATGGCTACACCTTC | CASSRGRPYGYTF
NA | TRBJ2-3 | TRBV4-2 | many | TGTGCCAGCAGCCAAAGACCCTGGGGAGCGCAGGAAGATACGCAGTATTTT | CASSQRPWGAQEDTQYF
NA | TRBJ2-7 | TRBV7-9 | few | TGTGCCAGCAGCTCCACAGATTACGAGCAGTACTTC | CASSSTDYEQYF
TRBD2 | TRBJ2-3 | TRBV2 | many | TGTGCCAGCCAGGGAGGGCTAGGCAGCACAGATACGCAGTATTTT | CASQGGLGSTDTQYF
NA | TRBJ1-2 | TRBV20-1 | NA | TGCAGTGCCCGGGAGGCTAACTATGGCTACACCTTC | CSAREANYGYTF